These 10 T cell receptor beta chains share one sample of origin, sequenced in a study of technical replicates of blood from a few donors. The method was immunoSEQ multiplex PCR; TCRdb's version includes in-frame clones alone and lacks a portion of them. The sample carries 50,000 to 70,000 clones, 86% recorded once. Sequenced: PBMCs. The receptors stem from a human donor in good health. Some clones in this sample may be carry-over from other donors' samples.

The chain employs TRBV21-1 and TRBJ1-6; TRBD1, the D gene given by the table, was not confirmed from the DNA. TRBV21-1 is a listed pseudogene. The CDR3 is made up of 16 amino acids. DNA of the CDR3: TGTGCCAGCAGCAAACGGCCTGGGACAGGTAATTCACCCCTCCACTTT. Its protein is CASSKRPGTGNSPLHF.

The V gene is TRBV5-4, the J gene TRBJ2-2, with D perhaps matching TRBD2 (7 bases). Germline V gene lookup returns CDR1 SGHNT and CDR2 YYREEE (reference sequence). The V gene lost 3 bases and the J gene lost 4 bases, with 19 bases spanning the gap. CDR3 length equals 17 residues. CDR3 DNA sequence: TGTGCCAGCAGCTCGCGGATAGGGGGGGGAGGCACCGGGGAGCTGTTTTTT. Its protein product is CASSSRIGGGGTGELFF.

The V gene is TRBV20-1, the J gene TRBJ1-1; 7 bases fit TRBD1. The V gene end was trimmed by 7 bases and the J gene end by 1 base; junction bases not matched to a gene: 0. The CDR3 contains 11 residues. CDR1 and CDR2 from the germline V gene are DFQATT and SNEGSKA (reference sequence). The CDR3 DNA reads TGCAGTGGACAGGGGAACACTGAAGCTTTCTTT. Translation gives CSGQGNTEAFF.

The chain recombines TRBV7-9 with TRBJ2-7; TRBD1 agrees at 7 bases. Trimming took 8 bases from V and 1 from J; bases not matched to a gene: 5. The V gene's germline CDR1 is SEHNR and CDR2 FQNEAQ (reference sequence). The CDR3 is 13 amino acids. The CDR3 is CASSGTASYEQYF. The CDR3 bases are TGTGCCAGCTCCGGGACAGCTTCCTACGAGCAGTACTTC.

This chain links TRBV30 with TRBJ2-5, with D unresolved. V gave up 1 base and J gave up 5 bases, with 8 bases separating them. Germline V gives CDR1 GTSNPN, CDR2 SVGIG (reference sequence). CDR3 length: 12 residues. The CDR3 loop reads CAWSGTGETQYF. DNA for the CDR3: TGTGCCTGGAGTGGAACCGGGGAGACCCAGTACTTC.

The genes are TRBV9 and TRBJ1-2; a weak D match, TRBD1 (5 bases). This CDR3 is built from 14 residues. Germline CDR1 SGDLS, CDR2 YYNGEE. V was clipped by 4 bases and J by 8 bases, with 18 bases between them. CDR3 in amino acids: CASSKAGLWWGYTF. CDR3 sequence (DNA): TGTGCCAGCAGCAAGGCAGGGCTGTGGTGGGGCTACACCTTC.

The J gene is TRBJ1-1, the V gene TRBV5-1, with D perhaps matching TRBD1 (6 bases). The ends were cut back, 2 bases at V and 5 bases at J, with 19 bases in the middle. The CDR3 length is 16 residues. Germline assignment: CDR1 SGHRS and CDR2 YFSETQ. CDR3 sequence: CASSFGQSGVGTEAFF. The DNA for the CDR3 is TGCGCCAGCAGCTTTGGTCAATCAGGGGTAGGGACTGAAGCTTTCTTT.

The CDR3 loop reads CASSLNYWELFF. The CDR3, as DNA: TGCGCCAGCAGCTTGAACTACTGGGAGCTGTTTTTT. The V gene is TRBV5-1, the J gene TRBJ2-2; no firm D call. CDR1 SGHRS and CDR2 YFSETQ come from the germline V gene. V was shortened by 1 base and J by 9 bases, with 7 bases between the two germline ends. The CDR3 sequence is 12 residues long.

The chain uses TRBV7-3 and TRBJ2-5; TRBD1 might be the D (6 bases). Trimming removed 3 bases at V and 5 bases at J, with 7 bases between. The CDR3 is made up of 12 amino acids. Germline CDR1 SGHTA, CDR2 FQGTGA. DNA of the CDR3: TGTGCCAGCAGCTTCACAGGGGAGACCCAGTACTTC. Amino acids: CASSFTGETQYF.

The V and J genes are TRBV6-5 and TRBJ1-3; D is perhaps TRBD1 (6 bases). Between the trimmed V and J ends, which lost 0 bases and 3 bases, there was a span of 12 bases. The germline V gene encodes CDR1 MNHEY and CDR2 SVGAGI. The CDR3 has 16 residues. CDR3 in amino acids: CASSYSQGYGGNTIYF. CDR3 nucleotide sequence: TGTGCCAGCAGTTACTCGCAGGGGTATGGTGGAAACACCATATATTTT.